Sequencing of this T cell receptor beta chain was carried out in a study of CD8 T cells in Susac syndrome (dated 2019 in TCRdb). As for the study more broadly: Among the Susac syndrome patients who were sequenced, clinically active disease was present in six and clinical remission was observed in roughly 8. At blood withdrawal, Susac syndrome patients were therapy-naive, treated with corticosteroids (with IVIg additionally given to some), or treated with IVIg alone. The study used repertoire sequencing to test whether antigen drove CD8+ T cell activation and differentiation in Susac syndrome. The study compared CD8+ T cell repertoire clonality among 12 healthy donors, around 14 Susac syndrome patients and roughly 15 multiple sclerosis patients.

RNA was extracted with the RNeasy kit and roughly 0.5 to 1 ug was reverse transcribed using random hexamers. The immunoSEQ multiplex PCR assay, which covers 54 Vbeta and 13 Jbeta segments, was used to amplify TCR beta CDR3 regions. PCR amplification bias was corrected using a synthetic template baseline for primer optimization and computational correction. Regarding the original processing steps: Reads were assigned to V, D and J genes according to IMGT and analyzed in immunoSEQ Analyzer, with only productive sequences retained. Clonality was calculated as one minus the Shannon entropy normalized by log2 of the number of productive unique sequences. For each patient and control, public and private clones were evaluated among the 100 most prevalent clones. Clones were defined as Susac-specific when absent from the healthy and MS cohorts, from approximately 970 published viral clones and from other ImmuneACCESS disease sequences. TCRdb trimmed public reads at Q25 via fastp, called clones via MiXCR and kept in-frame beta chains. Identical CDR3 protein sequences are pooled into one entry, listed with their most common genes and DNA. V and J calls and clone size were set by TCRdb, not the authors. Recorded for this sample are roughly 110,000 distinct CDR3 sequences; 94% of them occurred a single time. The ten largest clones capture over 0.35% of the sample.

Summary of the overall study and its limitations: Clonal expansion was seen in Susac syndrome CD8+ repertoires, peaking in CD8+ TEMRA cells and being greater in clinically active patients than in remitting ones. The study acknowledged that relatively few individuals were included in the TCR sequencing and HLA analysis. About 15 Susac-specific public clones were identified in the total CD8+ repertoire, and several Susac-specific public clones were identified in the CD8+ TEMRA repertoire.

Trimming costs V 4 bases and J 5 bases, and their ends lie 13 bases apart. Including cysteine and phenylalanine, the CDR3 has 13 amino acids. The sequence is cut down to CDR3 DNA, 39 bases in frame from base 1. Per the germline V gene, SGHRS is the CDR1 and YFSETQ is the CDR2. About this clonotype itself: Its antigen is not yet known. Per-base qualities were not stored, and no clone one base away is much larger.

Peripheral blood CD8+ and CD4+ T cells from healthy donors, Susac syndrome patients and multiple sclerosis patients were profiled by high-throughput TCR beta sequencing. The Susac syndrome patients fulfilled recently defined diagnostic criteria for definite or probable disease. Bulk CD8+ and CD4+ T cells were purified by magnetic negative isolation, while CD8+ TEMRA cells were enriched using FACS. Blood was collected in EDTA tubes and processed within 24 hours, with PBMCs isolated through density gradient centrifugation. PBMCs intended for TCR sequencing were cryopreserved in liquid nitrogen and were subsequently thawed in a 37 degrees C water bath. Purity of sorted or isolated CD4+, CD8+ and CD8+ TEMRA cells was at least 90%.

The sequenced material came from CD8+ T cells from PBMCs. The rearranged chain carries TRBV5-1 and TRBJ2-7; TRBD2 is perhaps the D gene, given 5 matching bases. This TCR came from a human donor with Susac syndrome. The sequenced DNA: TGCGCCAGCAGCACCCTTCCGGGAAACGAGCAGTACTTC. Its coded protein is CASSTLPGNEQYF. Reference TRBV5-1 and TRBJ2-7 proteins supply the regions before and after the CDR3; the full variable domain is: KAGVTQTPRYLIKTRGQQVTLSCSPISGHRSVSWYQQTPGQGLQFLFEYFSETQRNKGNFPGRFSGRQFSNSRSEMNVSTLELGDSALYLCASSTLPGNEQYFGPGTRLTVT.